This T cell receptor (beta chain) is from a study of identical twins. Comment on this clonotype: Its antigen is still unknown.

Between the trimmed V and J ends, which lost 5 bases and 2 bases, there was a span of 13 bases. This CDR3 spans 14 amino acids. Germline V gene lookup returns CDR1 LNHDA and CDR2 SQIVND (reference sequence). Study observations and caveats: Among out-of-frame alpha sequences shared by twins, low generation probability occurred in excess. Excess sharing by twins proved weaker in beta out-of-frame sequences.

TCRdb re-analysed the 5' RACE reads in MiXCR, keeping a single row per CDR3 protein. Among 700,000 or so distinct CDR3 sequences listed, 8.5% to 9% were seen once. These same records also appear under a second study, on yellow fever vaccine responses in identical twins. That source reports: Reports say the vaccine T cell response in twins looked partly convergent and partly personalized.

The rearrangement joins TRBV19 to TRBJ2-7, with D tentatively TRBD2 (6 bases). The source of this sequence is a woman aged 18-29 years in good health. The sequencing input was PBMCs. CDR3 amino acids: CASSPGLPAYEQYF. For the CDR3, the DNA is TGTGCCAGTAGTCCTGGACTACCCGCCTACGAGCAGTACTTC.